What follows are 13 T cell receptor beta chains derived from one specimen sequenced in a study of blood T cell repertoires in COVID-19 (dated by TCRdb to 2018 to 2021). Library preparation used the immunoSEQ multiplex PCR assay. In TCRdb, the immuneACCESS table is reduced to in-frame sequences with V and J assigned. These tables do not hold every clone; where another copy was compared, an unresolved V gene accounts for under half, and the others remain unexplained. This sample comprises around 400,000 clones, over 80% of them detected only once. The ten largest clones add up to about 4.8% of the sample. Specimen: PBMCs or T cells enriched from blood (not recorded which). These receptors all come from a woman aged 50 to 60 who had recovered from COVID-19.

This chain links TRBV18 with TRBJ2-3; no clear D gene. V was clipped by 3 bases and J by 3 bases, with 19 bases between them. This CDR3 is 17 amino acids long. From germline, CDR1 is KGHSH and CDR2 LQKENI. This CDR3 reads CASSPLSIRGGTDTQYF. CDR3 DNA: TGTGCCAGCTCACCTCTTAGCATCCGAGGTGGGACAGATACGCAGTATTTT.

CDR3 nucleotides: TGTGCCAGCTCGCGGGACAGGGGAGGGGACGAGCAGTACTTC. Translating gives CASSRDRGGDEQYF. The rearrangement joins TRBV18 to TRBJ2-7, with 10 bases identical to TRBD1. Germline V gives CDR1 KGHSH, CDR2 LQKENI. With 6 bases clipped from V and 5 bases from J, the junction kept 7 bases outside the gene matches. The CDR3 runs 14 residues.

The V gene is TRBV18, the J gene TRBJ1-3; D is perhaps TRBD1 (5 bases). V was pared by 2 bases and J by 0 bases, with 11 bases between. The CDR3 is made up of 16 amino acids. Germline loops: CDR1 KGHSH, CDR2 LQKENI. The CDR3 DNA is TGTGCCAGCTCACCATTCGTAGACAGCTCTGGAAACACCATATATTTT. Translation: CASSPFVDSSGNTIYF.

The chain joins TRBV19 to TRBJ1-5, with 7 bases fitting TRBD1. From germline, CDR1 is LNHDA and CDR2 SQIVND (reference sequence). V was clipped by 8 bases and J by 6 bases; unmatched bases: 7. This CDR3 is built from 13 residues. CDR3 nucleotides: TGTGCCAGTGGGACAGTTGATTTTCAGCCCCAGCATTTT. Translating it yields CASGTVDFQPQHF. Based on the CDR3 plus reference TRBV19 and TRBJ1-5, the full variable domain is DGGITQSPKYLFRKEGQNVTLSCEQNLNHDAMYWYRQDPGQGLRLIYYSQIVNDFQKGDIAEGYSVSREKKESFPLTVTSAQKNPTAFYLCASGTVDFQPQHFGDGTRLSIL.

The gene calls are TRBV7-9 and TRBJ2-7; maybe TRBD1 (5 bases). This CDR3 region has 15 residues. Germline CDR1 SEHNR, CDR2 FQNEAQ (reference sequence). V lost 3 bases to trimming and J lost 0 bases, with 12 bases between them. CDR3 amino acids: CASSFDSLRSYEQYF. The CDR3 coding sequence is TGTGCCAGCAGCTTCGACAGTCTTCGCTCCTACGAGCAGTACTTC.

The chain combines TRBV27 with TRBJ2-1; tentatively, D is TRBD2 (5 bases). This CDR3 has 12 residues. Germline loops: CDR1 MNHEY, CDR2 SMNVEV (reference sequence). V shed 6 bases and J shed 7 bases, with 10 bases lying between them. CDR3 nucleotides: TGTGCCAGCAGCCGGACTGGGAATGAGCAGTTCTTC. This codes for CASSRTGNEQFF.

This chain uses TRBV5-1 with TRBJ2-3; weak D call: TRBD2 (5 bases). CDR1 and CDR2 from the germline V gene are SGHRS and YFSETQ. V lost 3 bases, J lost 1 base, and 15 bases lay in between. There are 16 residues in the CDR3. The CDR3, as DNA: TGCGCCAGCAGCTCTCAGGAGGACTTCGGCACAGATACGCAGTATTTT. The encoded protein is CASSSQEDFGTDTQYF.

The chain uses TRBV4-2 and TRBJ1-4; maybe TRBD1 (5 bases). The V gene's germline CDR1 is LGHNA and CDR2 YNFKEQ. This CDR3 has 15 amino acids. V was clipped by 0 bases and J by 0 bases, with 5 bases between them. The CDR3 loop is CASSQETATNEKLFF. The CDR3 DNA reads TGTGCCAGCAGCCAAGAGACAGCAACTAATGAAAAACTGTTTTTT.

The rearrangement links TRBV4-2 to TRBJ1-1, with D possibly TRBD1 on 6 matching bases. Germline lookup yields CDR1 LGHNA and CDR2 YNFKEQ. V lost 1 base and J 4 bases, leaving 13 bases between the germline ends. The CDR3 totals 15 residues. In nucleotides, the CDR3 is TGTGCCAGCAGCCAAGCCCAAGGGGGATCCACTGAAGCTTTCTTT. Translated, it gives CASSQAQGGSTEAFF.

The chain combines TRBV5-1 with TRBJ2-1; the D gene is possibly TRBD2 (6 bases). The CDR3 runs to 15 residues. Trimming shortened V by 0 bases and J by 6 bases, and 13 bases separated the two germline ends. The germline V gene has CDR1 SGHRS and CDR2 YFSETQ. This CDR3 reads CASSLGGREVNEQFF. DNA for the CDR3: TGCGCCAGCAGCTTGGGAGGCAGGGAGGTCAATGAGCAGTTCTTC. Variable domain in full (rest from reference TRBV5-1 and TRBJ2-1): KAGVTQTPRYLIKTRGQQVTLSCSPISGHRSVSWYQQTPGQGLQFLFEYFSETQRNKGNFPGRFSGRQFSNSRSEMNVSTLELGDSALYLCASSLGGREVNEQFFGPGTRLTVL.

A remark on this clone: The junction departs from the called germline gene at one end, perhaps through a read error. CDR3: CASTEMQGGQPQHF. The CDR3 DNA reads as TGTGCCAGCACTGAAATGCAGGGAGGCCAGCCCCAGCATTTT. The V and J genes are TRBV6-1 and TRBJ1-5, with a tentative D call TRBD1 (5 bases). The CDR3 sequence is 14 residues long. In germline, CDR1 is MNHNS, CDR2 SASEGT.

This clone came up once. The chain employs TRBV28 and TRBJ1-2; TRBD1 matches 10 bases. J gave up 2 bases and V 5 bases, and 8 bases lay outside the gene matches. This CDR3 has 16 residues. Germline-derived CDR1 and CDR2 are MDHEN and SYDVKM. DNA for the CDR3: TGTGCCAGCAGTCACAGACAGGGGGCTCTCAACTATGGCTACACCTTC. It codes for CASSHRQGALNYGYTF.

The rearrangement links TRBV18 to TRBJ1-3; D call uncertain. In germline, CDR1 is KGHSH, CDR2 LQKENI. The CDR3 sequence is 18 residues long. V was clipped by 1 base and J by 1 base, with 17 bases between them. CDR3 sequence: CASSPRFTSAPSGNTIYF. CDR3 nucleotide sequence: TGTGCCAGCTCACCACGGTTTACCAGCGCCCCTTCTGGAAACACCATATATTTT.